The rows below give T cell receptor beta chains drawn from one sample of a study of T cells in Graves' hyperthyroidism and ophthalmopathy. TCRdb independently ran MiXCR on the multiplex PCR reads; one entry per CDR3 protein. The sample includes 300,000 to 500,000 distinct CDR3 sequences, about an eighth of them seen just once. Sequenced input: blood. The receptors here all came from a man aged 50 to 60 with Graves' ophthalmopathy. CDR3s include the opening cysteine and the closing phenylalanine or tryptophan. A D gene is named only where the DNA matches it firmly. The size entry is marked missing in some rows and otherwise reads once, few, many or a size class.

J gene | clone size | V gene | D gene | CDR3 protein | CDR3 DNA
TRBJ2-1 | many | TRBV2 | TRBD2 | CASGLGLVGGNEQFF | TGTGCCAGCGGCCTAGGACTAGTTGGGGGCAATGAGCAGTTCTTC
TRBJ1-6 | few | TRBV4-2 | - | CASSPSPAGVNSPLHF | TGTGCCAGCAGCCCGTCGCCCGCCGGGGTGAATTCACCCCTCCACTTT
TRBJ1-1 | - | TRBV20-1 | TRBD1 | CSARRLGTANTEAFF | TGCAGTGCTAGACGACTCGGGACAGCGAACACTGAAGCTTTCTTT
TRBJ1-4 | many | TRBV7-9 | - | CASSFTIGVDEKLFF | TGTGCCAGCAGCTTCACGATTGGGGTTGATGAAAAACTGTTTTTT
TRBJ2-5 | few | TRBV6-1 | TRBD2 | CASSRFSGTQETQYF | TGTGCCAGCAGTCGCTTCAGCGGGACCCAAGAGACCCAGTACTTC
TRBJ2-7 | - | TRBV5-1 | TRBD2 | CASRDGRSSYEQYF | TGCGCCAGCAGGGACGGGAGGTCCTCCTACGAGCAGTACTTC
TRBJ2-5 | many | TRBV3-1 | - | CASSQGVISRGGETQYF | TGTGCCAGCAGCCAAGGCGTTATCTCGCGCGGCGGGGAGACCCAGTACTTC
TRBJ2-1 | few | TRBV9 | - | CASSVEAQGGEQFF | TGTGCCAGCAGCGTAGAGGCCCAGGGGGGCGAGCAGTTCTTC
TRBJ1-2 | - | TRBV19 | TRBD1 | CASLSRRTGAFSDYGYTF | TGTGCCAGTTTAAGTCGGAGGACAGGAGCTTTTTCTGACTATGGCTACACCTTC
TRBJ2-1 | many | TRBV11-2 | - | CASSTSPRQFF | TGTGCCAGCAGCACCTCCCCCCGGCAGTTCTTC
TRBJ2-2 | few | TRBV20-1 | - | CSASSTGELFF | TGCAGTGCTAGCAGTACCGGGGAGCTGTTTTTT
TRBJ2-7 | many | TRBV7-9 | - | CASSLRDAPYEQYF | TGTGCCAGCAGCCTGAGGGACGCCCCCTACGAGCAGTACTTC
TRBJ1-1 | - | TRBV4-2 | - | CASSQEWATNTEAFF | TGTGCCAGCAGCCAAGAATGGGCAACGAACACTGAAGCTTTCTTT
TRBJ2-5 | - | TRBV19 | TRBD2 | CASSQTGLAGGTQETQYF | TGTGCCAGTAGCCAGACGGGACTAGCGGGAGGAACACAAGAGACCCAGTACTTC
TRBJ2-3 | - | TRBV10-2 | TRBD2 | CASSAPRGLATDTQYF | TGCGCCAGCAGTGCCCCGAGGGGACTAGCCACAGATACGCAGTATTTT
TRBJ2-1 | - | TRBV24-1 | - | CATGTPIYNEQFF | TGTGCCACCGGGACACCCATCTACAATGAGCAGTTCTTC
TRBJ2-7 | - | TRBV4-1 | - | CASSQGFRQPSYEQYF | TGCGCCAGCAGCCAAGGGTTCAGACAGCCCTCCTACGAGCAGTACTTC
TRBJ2-3 | - | TRBV6-5 | TRBD1 | CASSYSTGGQYF | TGTGCCAGCAGTTACTCGACAGGGGGTCAGTATTTT
TRBJ1-5 | many | TRBV5-8 | TRBD1 | CASTSAVGQGAFQPQHF | TGTGCCAGCACCTCGGCTGTGGGACAGGGGGCTTTTCAGCCCCAGCATTTT
TRBJ1-2 | many | TRBV6-1 | TRBD1 | CASSEGDRGVGYTF | TGTGCCAGCAGTGAGGGTGACAGGGGGGTTGGCTACACCTTC
TRBJ1-1 | once | TRBV19 | - | CASRRDGWNTEAFF | TGTGCCAGTAGGAGGGACGGCTGGAACACTGAAGCTTTCTTT
TRBJ2-1 | few | TRBV5-8 | - | CASSSQLVSNEQFF | TGTGCCAGCAGCTCCCAACTAGTTTCCAATGAGCAGTTCTTC
TRBJ2-2 | many | TRBV5-1 | - | CASSLGLSARNTGELFF | TGCGCCAGCAGCTTGGGTCTGTCAGCAAGGAACACCGGGGAGCTGTTTTTT
TRBJ1-1 | many | TRBV12-3/TRBV12-4 | TRBD1 | CASSSTGGMNTEAFF | TGTGCCAGCAGCAGCACAGGGGGAATGAACACTGAAGCTTTCTTT
TRBJ2-1 | - | TRBV29-1 | TRBD2 | CSVGLAGQEEQFF | TGCAGCGTAGGACTAGCGGGACAGGAGGAGCAGTTCTTC